What follows is one TCR beta chain and its context. The antigen remains undetermined. This CDR3 has 11 residues. Germline CDR1 and CDR2: WSHSY and SAAADI. V was pared by 10 bases and J by 7 bases, with 11 bases between. The record originates from a study of brain metastases from non-small cell lung cancer. Repertoires were generated with immunoSEQ multiplex PCR, while TCRdb's copy carries only in-frame clones and drops some. The sample holds about 2,500 clones; over 75% are singletons and the top ten take 5% to 7.5%. Points from the study as a whole: TCR repertoires overlapped largely between brain metastases and matched primaries. T-cell clones appeared expanded in about 60% of brain metastases relative to matched primary tumors. Fewer infiltrating T cells were found in brain metastases than primaries.

The sequenced sample consisted of primary lung tumor tissue. The receptor comes from a donor aged 40 or over with non-small cell lung cancer. The chain recombines TRBV10-2 with TRBJ1-5, with D maybe TRBD1 (5 bases). CDR3 in DNA: TGCGCCAATCCCAGGGACCAGCCCCAGCATTTT. Its protein product is CANPRDQPQHF.